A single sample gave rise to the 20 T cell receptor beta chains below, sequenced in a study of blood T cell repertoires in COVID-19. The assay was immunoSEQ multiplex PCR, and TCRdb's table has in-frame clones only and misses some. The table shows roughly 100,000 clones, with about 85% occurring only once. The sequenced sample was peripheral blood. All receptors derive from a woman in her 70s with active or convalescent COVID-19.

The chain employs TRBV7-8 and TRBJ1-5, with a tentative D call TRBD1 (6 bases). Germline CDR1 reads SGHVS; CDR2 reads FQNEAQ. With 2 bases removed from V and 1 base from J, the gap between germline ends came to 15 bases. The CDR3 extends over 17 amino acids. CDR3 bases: TGTGCCAGCAGCTTAAAACCGGGGGGCACGAGCAATCAGCCCCAGCATTTT. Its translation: CASSLKPGGTSNQPQHF.

For the CDR3, the DNA is TGTGCCAGCAGTCCCCGGGGGGGTTACGGCTACACCTTC. Translating it yields CASSPRGGYGYTF. The J gene is TRBJ1-2, the V gene TRBV28; D possibly corresponds to TRBD1 (5 bases). CDR3 length: 13 residues. Germline V gene data show CDR1 as MDHEN and CDR2 as SYDVKM. The ends were cut back, 5 bases at V and 8 bases at J, with 15 bases in the middle.

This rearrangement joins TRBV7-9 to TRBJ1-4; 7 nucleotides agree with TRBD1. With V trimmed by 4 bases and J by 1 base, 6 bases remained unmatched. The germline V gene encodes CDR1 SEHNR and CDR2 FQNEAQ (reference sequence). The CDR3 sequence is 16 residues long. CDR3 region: CASSSPRQGTNEKLFF. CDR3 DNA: TGTGCCAGCAGCTCACCCCGACAGGGAACTAATGAAAAACTGTTTTTT.

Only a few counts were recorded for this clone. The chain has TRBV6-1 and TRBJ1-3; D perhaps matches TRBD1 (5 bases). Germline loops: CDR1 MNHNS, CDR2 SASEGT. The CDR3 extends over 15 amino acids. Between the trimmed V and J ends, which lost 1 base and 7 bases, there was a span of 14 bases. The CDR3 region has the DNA TGTGCCAGCAGTGAAGGGAGACAGAAAAGGAACACCATATATTTT. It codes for CASSEGRQKRNTIYF.

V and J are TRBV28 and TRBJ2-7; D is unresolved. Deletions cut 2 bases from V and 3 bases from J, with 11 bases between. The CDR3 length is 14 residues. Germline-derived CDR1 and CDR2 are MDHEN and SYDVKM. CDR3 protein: CASSLIGTNYEQYF. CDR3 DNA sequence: TGTGCCAGCAGTTTAATTGGCACCAACTACGAGCAGTACTTC.

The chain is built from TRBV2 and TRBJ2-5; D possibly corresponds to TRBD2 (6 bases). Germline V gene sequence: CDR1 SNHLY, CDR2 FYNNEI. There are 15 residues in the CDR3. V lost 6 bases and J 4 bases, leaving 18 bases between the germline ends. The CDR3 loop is CASSGTGAWGETQYF. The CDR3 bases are TGTGCCAGCAGCGGCACGGGAGCCTGGGGAGAGACCCAGTACTTC.

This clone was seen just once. The CDR3 nucleotides read TGTGCCAGCAGCCGAGGGGGTGAAAAACTGTTTTTT. This gives the protein CASSRGGEKLFF. V is TRBV14 and J is TRBJ1-4; weak D call: TRBD1 (6 bases). Looked up from germline, CDR1 is SGHDN and CDR2 is FVKESK. V was cut by 4 bases and J by 7 bases, with 7 bases left in between. This CDR3 is 12 amino acids long.

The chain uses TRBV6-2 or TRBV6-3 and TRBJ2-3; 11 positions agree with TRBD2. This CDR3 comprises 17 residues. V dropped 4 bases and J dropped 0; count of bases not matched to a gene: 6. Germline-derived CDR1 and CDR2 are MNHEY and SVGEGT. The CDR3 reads CASSLRPSGGSTDTQYF. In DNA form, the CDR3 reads TGTGCCAGCAGTTTGCGACCTAGCGGGGGGAGCACAGATACGCAGTATTTT.

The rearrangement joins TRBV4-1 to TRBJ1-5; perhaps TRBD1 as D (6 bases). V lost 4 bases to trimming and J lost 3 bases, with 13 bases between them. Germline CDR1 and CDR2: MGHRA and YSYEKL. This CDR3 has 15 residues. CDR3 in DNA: TGCGCCAGCAGCCCTCCGACAGGTAACAATCAGCCCCAGCATTTT. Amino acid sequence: CASSPPTGNNQPQHF.

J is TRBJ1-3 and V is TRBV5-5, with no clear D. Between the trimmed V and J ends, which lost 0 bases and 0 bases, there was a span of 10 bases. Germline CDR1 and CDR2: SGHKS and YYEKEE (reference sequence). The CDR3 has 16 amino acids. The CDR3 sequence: CASSLVTANSGNTIYF. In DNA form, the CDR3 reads TGTGCCAGCAGCTTGGTCACAGCCAACTCTGGAAACACCATATATTTT. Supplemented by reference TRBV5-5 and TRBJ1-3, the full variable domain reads DAGVTQSPTHLIKTRGQQVTLRCSPISGHKSVSWYQQVLGQGPQFIFQYYEKEERGRGNFPDRFSARQFPNYSSELNVNALLLGDSALYLCASSLVTANSGNTIYFGEGSWLTVV.

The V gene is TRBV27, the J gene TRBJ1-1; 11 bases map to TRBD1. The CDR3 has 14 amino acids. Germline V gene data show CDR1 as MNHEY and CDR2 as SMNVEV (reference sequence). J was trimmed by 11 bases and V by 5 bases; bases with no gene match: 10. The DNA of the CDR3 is TGTGCCAGCAGTCCCGGGACAGGGGGGAGAAAGGCTTTCTTT. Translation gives CASSPGTGGRKAFF.

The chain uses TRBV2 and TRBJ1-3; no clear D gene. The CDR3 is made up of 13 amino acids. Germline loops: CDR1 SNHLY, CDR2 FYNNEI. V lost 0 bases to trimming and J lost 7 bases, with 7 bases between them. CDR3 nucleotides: TGTGCCAGCAGTGAAGCGCCGGGTAACACCATATATTTT. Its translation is CASSEAPGNTIYF.

The CDR3 coding sequence is TGTGCCAGCAGTGTTGACAGGGAGCGAGGCTACACCTTC. Its protein product is CASSVDRERGYTF. This rearrangement joins TRBV12-3 or TRBV12-4 to TRBJ1-2, with TRBD1 matching 7 bases. The CDR3 totals 13 residues. Unmatched junction bases numbered 8, after V lost 5 bases and J lost 8 bases.

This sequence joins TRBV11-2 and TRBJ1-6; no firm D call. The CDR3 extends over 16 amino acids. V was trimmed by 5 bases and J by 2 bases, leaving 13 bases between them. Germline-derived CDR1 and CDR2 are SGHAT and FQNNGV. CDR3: CASSLAPEPYNSPLHF. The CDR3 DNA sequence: TGTGCCAGCAGCCTAGCCCCGGAGCCCTATAATTCACCCCTCCACTTT.

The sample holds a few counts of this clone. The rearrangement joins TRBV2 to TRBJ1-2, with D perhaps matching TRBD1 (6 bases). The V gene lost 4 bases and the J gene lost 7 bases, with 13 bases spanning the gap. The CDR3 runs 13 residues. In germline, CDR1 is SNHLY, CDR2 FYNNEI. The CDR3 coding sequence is TGTGCCAGCAGTGGGACAGTGGATGGTGGCTACACCTTC. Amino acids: CASSGTVDGGYTF. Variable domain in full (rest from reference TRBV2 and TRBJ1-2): EPEVTQTPSHQVTQMGQEVILRCVPISNHLYFYWYRQILGQKVEFLVSFYNNEISEKSEIFDDQFSVERPDGSNFTLKIRSTKLEDSAMYFCASSGTVDGGYTFGSGTRLTVV.

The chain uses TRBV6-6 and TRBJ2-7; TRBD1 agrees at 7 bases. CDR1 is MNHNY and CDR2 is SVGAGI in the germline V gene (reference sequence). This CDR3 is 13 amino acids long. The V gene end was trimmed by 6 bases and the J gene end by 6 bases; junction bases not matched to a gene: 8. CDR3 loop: CASSRVGGTEQYF. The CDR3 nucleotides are TGTGCCAGCAGCCGCGTAGGGGGCACCGAGCAGTACTTC.

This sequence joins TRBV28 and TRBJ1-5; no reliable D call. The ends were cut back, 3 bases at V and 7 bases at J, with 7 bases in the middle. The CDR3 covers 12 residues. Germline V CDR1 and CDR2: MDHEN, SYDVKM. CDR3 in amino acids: CASSFYQQPQHF. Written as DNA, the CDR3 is TGTGCCAGCAGTTTTTACCAGCAGCCCCAGCATTTT.

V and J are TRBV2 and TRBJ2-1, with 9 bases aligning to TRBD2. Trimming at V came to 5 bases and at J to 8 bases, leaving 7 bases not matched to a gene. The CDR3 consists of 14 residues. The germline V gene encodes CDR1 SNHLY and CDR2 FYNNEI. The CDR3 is CASSISGGQDEQFF. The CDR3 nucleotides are TGTGCCAGCAGTATAAGCGGGGGGCAGGATGAGCAGTTCTTC. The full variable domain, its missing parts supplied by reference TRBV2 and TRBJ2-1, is EPEVTQTPSHQVTQMGQEVILRCVPISNHLYFYWYRQILGQKVEFLVSFYNNEISEKSEIFDDQFSVERPDGSNFTLKIRSTKLEDSAMYFCASSISGGQDEQFFGPGTRLTVL.

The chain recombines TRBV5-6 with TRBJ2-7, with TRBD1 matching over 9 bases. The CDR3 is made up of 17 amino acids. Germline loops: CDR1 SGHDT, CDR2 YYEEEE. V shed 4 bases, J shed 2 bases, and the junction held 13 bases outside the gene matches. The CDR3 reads CASSASRGTGRAYEQYF. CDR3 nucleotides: TGTGCCAGCAGCGCCAGCCGGGGGACAGGGAGAGCCTACGAGCAGTACTTC.

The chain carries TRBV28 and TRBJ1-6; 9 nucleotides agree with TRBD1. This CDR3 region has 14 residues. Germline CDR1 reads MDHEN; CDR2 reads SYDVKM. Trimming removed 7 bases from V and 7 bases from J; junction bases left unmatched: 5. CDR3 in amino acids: CASTRDRENSPLHF. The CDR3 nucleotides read TGTGCCAGCACCCGGGACAGGGAGAATTCACCCCTCCACTTT.